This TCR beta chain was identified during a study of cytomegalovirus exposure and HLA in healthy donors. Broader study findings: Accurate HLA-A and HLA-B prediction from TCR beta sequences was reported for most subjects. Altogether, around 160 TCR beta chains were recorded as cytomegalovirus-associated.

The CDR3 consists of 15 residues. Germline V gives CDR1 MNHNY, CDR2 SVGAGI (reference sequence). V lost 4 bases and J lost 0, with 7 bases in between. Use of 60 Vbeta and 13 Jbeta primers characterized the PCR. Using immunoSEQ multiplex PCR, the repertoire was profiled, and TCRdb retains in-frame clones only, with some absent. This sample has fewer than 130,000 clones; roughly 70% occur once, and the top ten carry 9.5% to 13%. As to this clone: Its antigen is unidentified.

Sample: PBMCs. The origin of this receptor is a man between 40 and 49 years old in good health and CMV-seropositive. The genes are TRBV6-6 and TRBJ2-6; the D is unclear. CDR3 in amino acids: CASSLIFSGANVLTF. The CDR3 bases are TGTGCCAGCAGTTTAATTTTCTCTGGGGCCAACGTCCTGACTTTC.